This is a list of T cell receptor beta chains from one sample in a study of blood T cell repertoires in COVID-19. Clones were sequenced by immunoSEQ multiplex PCR, and TCRdb holds only the in-frame ones, with some missing. The sample holds about 400,000 clones, approximately 91% seen once. Input material: PBMCs or T cells enriched from blood (not recorded which). These receptors all stem from a middle-aged woman with acute COVID-19. Both conserved end residues are part of each CDR3.

v_gene: TRBV9
j_gene: TRBJ2-7
CDR3aa: CASSVAGGGFYEQYF

v_gene: TRBV5-1
j_gene: TRBJ2-5
CDR3aa: CASSLARGGASQETQYF

v_gene: TRBV19
j_gene: TRBJ2-6
CDR3aa: CASSTTRFSGANVLTF

v_gene: TRBV15
j_gene: TRBJ2-5
CDR3aa: CATSRNYQGRETQYF

v_gene: TRBV2
j_gene: TRBJ2-3
CDR3aa: CASRPGTSTDTQYF

v_gene: TRBV14
j_gene: TRBJ2-6
CDR3aa: CASSHSPVPGANVLTF

v_gene: TRBV7-9
j_gene: TRBJ2-3
CDR3aa: CASSQDRGEDTQYF

v_gene: TRBV7-9
j_gene: TRBJ1-3
CDR3aa: CASSIYPVGGYLNGNTIYF

v_gene: TRBV5-1
j_gene: TRBJ1-4
CDR3aa: CASSLAQVGGEKLFF

v_gene: TRBV5-1
j_gene: TRBJ2-7
CDR3aa: CASSSRGLAGGPNEQYF

v_gene: TRBV5-4
j_gene: TRBJ1-6
CDR3aa: CASSLEGSWNSPLHF

v_gene: TRBV7-9
j_gene: TRBJ1-2
CDR3aa: CASSVDREHGYTF

v_gene: TRBV19
j_gene: TRBJ2-1
CDR3aa: CASSSLIALYSYNEQFF

v_gene: TRBV7-4
j_gene: TRBJ1-4
CDR3aa: CASSLRGGATVLDEKLFF

v_gene: TRBV5-1
j_gene: TRBJ2-1
CDR3aa: CASRPGTQSVNEQFF

v_gene: TRBV21-1
j_gene: TRBJ1-1
CDR3aa: CASSKVGPEAFF

v_gene: TRBV12-3/TRBV12-4
j_gene: TRBJ1-2
CDR3aa: CASSSGYYGYTF

v_gene: TRBV10-3
j_gene: TRBJ2-5
CDR3aa: CAISTGTPYQETQYF

v_gene: TRBV9
j_gene: TRBJ1-1
CDR3aa: CASSHTTRVEAFF

v_gene: TRBV27
j_gene: TRBJ1-2
CDR3aa: CASSPFAENYGYTF

v_gene: TRBV24-1
j_gene: TRBJ2-3
CDR3aa: CATTLGGASDTQYF

v_gene: TRBV5-8
j_gene: TRBJ2-3
CDR3aa: CASSSHGPQASTDTQYF

v_gene: TRBV6-2/TRBV6-3
j_gene: TRBJ2-5
CDR3aa: CASSSGGETQYF

v_gene: TRBV7-9
j_gene: TRBJ2-5
CDR3aa: CASSRISGLETQYF

v_gene: TRBV15
j_gene: TRBJ2-3
CDR3aa: CATSSRWTDTQYF

v_gene: TRBV3-1/TRBV3-2
j_gene: TRBJ2-6
CDR3aa: CASSRDSSYSGANVLTF

v_gene: TRBV6-6
j_gene: TRBJ1-6
CDR3aa: CASSPRESRSYNSPLHF

v_gene: TRBV7-8
j_gene: TRBJ1-1
CDR3aa: CASSALTGNTEAFF

v_gene: TRBV7-9
j_gene: TRBJ2-7
CDR3aa: CASSLGTSGGFSYEQYF

v_gene: TRBV27
j_gene: TRBJ1-4
CDR3aa: CASSLGGRANEKLFF

v_gene: TRBV7-9
j_gene: TRBJ2-7
CDR3aa: CASSLGQIYEQYF

v_gene: TRBV4-1
j_gene: TRBJ1-6
CDR3aa: CASSQDRGRENNSPLHF

v_gene: TRBV11-2
j_gene: TRBJ2-1
CDR3aa: CASSSGTSGGPYNEQFF

v_gene: TRBV13
j_gene: TRBJ1-2
CDR3aa: CASSLGTGGGYTF

v_gene: TRBV30
j_gene: TRBJ1-1
CDR3aa: CAWSKGGEAFF

v_gene: TRBV19
j_gene: TRBJ2-3
CDR3aa: CASSGTLRDTQYF

v_gene: TRBV18
j_gene: TRBJ1-1
CDR3aa: CASSPYGEKGEAFF

v_gene: TRBV10-2
j_gene: TRBJ1-2
CDR3aa: CASSEQIGDRGLYGYTF

v_gene: TRBV7-6
j_gene: TRBJ2-1
CDR3aa: CASSLALAGGSYYGEQFF

v_gene: TRBV27
j_gene: TRBJ1-5
CDR3aa: CASSITGIGQPQHF

v_gene: TRBV30
j_gene: TRBJ2-5
CDR3aa: CAWSLRDTRGTQYF

v_gene: TRBV5-5
j_gene: TRBJ2-3
CDR3aa: CASSLVYQRGTDTQYF

v_gene: TRBV5-1
j_gene: TRBJ1-2
CDR3aa: CASSSSGGRGYGYTF

v_gene: TRBV19
j_gene: TRBJ1-2
CDR3aa: CASSIEQDYGYTF

v_gene: TRBV9
j_gene: TRBJ2-5
CDR3aa: CASSGASGGAKETQYF

v_gene: TRBV27
j_gene: TRBJ1-6
CDR3aa: CANRHGGVNSPLHF

v_gene: TRBV5-1
j_gene: TRBJ2-3
CDR3aa: CASSVTTRADTQYF

v_gene: TRBV27
j_gene: TRBJ2-7
CDR3aa: CASKIGGDSYEQYF

v_gene: TRBV2
j_gene: TRBJ1-1
CDR3aa: CASSDRGVGTEAFF

v_gene: TRBV3-1/TRBV3-2
j_gene: TRBJ2-2
CDR3aa: CASSQATGTNTGELFF

v_gene: TRBV5-6
j_gene: TRBJ2-7
CDR3aa: CASSTVGTYSYEQYF

v_gene: TRBV5-6
j_gene: TRBJ1-1
CDR3aa: CASSPGLKTEAFF

v_gene: TRBV30
j_gene: TRBJ1-2
CDR3aa: CAWSEDRFYGYTF

v_gene: TRBV27
j_gene: TRBJ2-3
CDR3aa: CASSPLTGQGTDTQYF

v_gene: TRBV3-1/TRBV3-2
j_gene: TRBJ2-2
CDR3aa: CASSLRISRADTGELFF

v_gene: TRBV20-1
j_gene: TRBJ2-1
CDR3aa: CSASPGRFEQFF

v_gene: TRBV25-1
j_gene: TRBJ1-4
CDR3aa: CASGQQGELFF

v_gene: TRBV2
j_gene: TRBJ1-2
CDR3aa: CASSEGSWNYGYTF

v_gene: TRBV13
j_gene: TRBJ2-3
CDR3aa: CASSLRGDTQYF

v_gene: TRBV20-1
j_gene: TRBJ1-5
CDR3aa: CSASRTGQPQHF